The entry below gives a single T cell receptor beta chain sequence along with its context. The antigen remains undetermined. This sample was included in a study of cytomegalovirus exposure and HLA in healthy donors. General observations from the study: Fewer N-insertions than the 666-donor mean were reportedly shown by an Asian-associated ancestry cluster in a later analysis.

The PCR employed 60 Vbeta primers together with 13 Jbeta primers. Produced via immunoSEQ multiplex PCR; TCRdb's table is partial and in-frame only. The sample records a few hundred thousand clones, around nine tenths being singletons. The CDR3 is made up of 14 amino acids. Germline trimming cut 2 bases from V and 7 bases from J; bases unmatched to any gene: 2. Germline V gene lookup returns CDR1 SGHDT and CDR2 YYEEEE. Sequenced sample: PBMCs. The chain uses TRBV5-6 and TRBJ1-6; 8 positions agree with TRBD1. The receptor's source is a young woman in good health and CMV-seronegative. CDR3 residues: CASSFDRGNSPLHF. CDR3 nucleotide sequence: TGTGCCAGCAGCTTTGACAGGGGCAATTCACCCCTCCACTTT.